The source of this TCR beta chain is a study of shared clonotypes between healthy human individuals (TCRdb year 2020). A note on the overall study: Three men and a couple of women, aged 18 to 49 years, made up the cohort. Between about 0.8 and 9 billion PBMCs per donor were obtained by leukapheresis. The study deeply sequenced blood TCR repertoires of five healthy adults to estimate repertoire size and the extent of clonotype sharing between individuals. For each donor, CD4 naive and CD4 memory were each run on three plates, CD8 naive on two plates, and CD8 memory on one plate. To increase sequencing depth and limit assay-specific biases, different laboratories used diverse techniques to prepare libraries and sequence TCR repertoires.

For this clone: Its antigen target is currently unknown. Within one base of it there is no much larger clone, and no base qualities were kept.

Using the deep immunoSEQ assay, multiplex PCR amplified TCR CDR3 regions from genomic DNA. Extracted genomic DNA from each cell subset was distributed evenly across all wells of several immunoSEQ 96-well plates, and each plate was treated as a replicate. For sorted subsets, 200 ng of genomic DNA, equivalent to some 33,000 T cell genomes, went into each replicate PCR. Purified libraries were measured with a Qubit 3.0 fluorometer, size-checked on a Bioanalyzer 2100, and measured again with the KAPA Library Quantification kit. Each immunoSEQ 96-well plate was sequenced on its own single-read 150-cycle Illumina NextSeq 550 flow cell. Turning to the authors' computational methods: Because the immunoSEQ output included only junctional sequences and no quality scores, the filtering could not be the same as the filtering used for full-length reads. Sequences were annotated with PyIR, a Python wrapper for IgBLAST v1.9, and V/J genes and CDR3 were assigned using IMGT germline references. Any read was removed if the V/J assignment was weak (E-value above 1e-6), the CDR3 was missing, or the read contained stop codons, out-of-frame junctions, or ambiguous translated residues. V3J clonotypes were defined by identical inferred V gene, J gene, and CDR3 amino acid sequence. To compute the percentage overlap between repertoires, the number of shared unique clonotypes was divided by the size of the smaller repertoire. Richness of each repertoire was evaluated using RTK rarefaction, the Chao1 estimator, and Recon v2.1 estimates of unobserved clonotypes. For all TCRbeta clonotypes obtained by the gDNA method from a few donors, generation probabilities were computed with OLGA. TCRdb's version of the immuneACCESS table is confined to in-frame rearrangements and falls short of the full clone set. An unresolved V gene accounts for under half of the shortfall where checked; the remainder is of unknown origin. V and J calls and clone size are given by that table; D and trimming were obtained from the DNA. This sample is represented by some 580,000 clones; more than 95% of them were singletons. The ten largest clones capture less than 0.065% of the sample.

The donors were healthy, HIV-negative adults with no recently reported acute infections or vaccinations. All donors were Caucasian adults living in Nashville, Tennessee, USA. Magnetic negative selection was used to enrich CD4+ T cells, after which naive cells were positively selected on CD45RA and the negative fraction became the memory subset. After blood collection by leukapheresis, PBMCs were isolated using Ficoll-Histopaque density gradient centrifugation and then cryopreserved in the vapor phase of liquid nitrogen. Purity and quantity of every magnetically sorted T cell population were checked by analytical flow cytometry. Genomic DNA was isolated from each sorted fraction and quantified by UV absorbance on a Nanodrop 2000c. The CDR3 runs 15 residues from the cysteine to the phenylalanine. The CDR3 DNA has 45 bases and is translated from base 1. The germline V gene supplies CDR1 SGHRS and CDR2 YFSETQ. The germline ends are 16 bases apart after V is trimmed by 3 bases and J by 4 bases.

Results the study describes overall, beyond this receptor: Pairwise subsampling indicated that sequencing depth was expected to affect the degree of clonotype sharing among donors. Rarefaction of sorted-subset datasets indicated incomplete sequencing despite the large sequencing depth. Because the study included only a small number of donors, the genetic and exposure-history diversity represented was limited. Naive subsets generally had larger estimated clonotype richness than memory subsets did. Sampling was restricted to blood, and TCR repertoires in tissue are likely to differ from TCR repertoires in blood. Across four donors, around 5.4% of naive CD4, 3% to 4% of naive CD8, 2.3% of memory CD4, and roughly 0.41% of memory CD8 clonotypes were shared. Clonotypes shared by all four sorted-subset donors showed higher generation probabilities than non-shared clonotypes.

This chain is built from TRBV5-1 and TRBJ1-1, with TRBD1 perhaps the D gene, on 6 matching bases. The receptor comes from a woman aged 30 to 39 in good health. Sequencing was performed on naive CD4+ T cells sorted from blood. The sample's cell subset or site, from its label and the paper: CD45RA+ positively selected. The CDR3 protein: CASSSDLAGATEAFF. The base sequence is TGCGCCAGCAGCTCAGATTTGGCGGGGGCCACTGAAGCTTTCTTT.